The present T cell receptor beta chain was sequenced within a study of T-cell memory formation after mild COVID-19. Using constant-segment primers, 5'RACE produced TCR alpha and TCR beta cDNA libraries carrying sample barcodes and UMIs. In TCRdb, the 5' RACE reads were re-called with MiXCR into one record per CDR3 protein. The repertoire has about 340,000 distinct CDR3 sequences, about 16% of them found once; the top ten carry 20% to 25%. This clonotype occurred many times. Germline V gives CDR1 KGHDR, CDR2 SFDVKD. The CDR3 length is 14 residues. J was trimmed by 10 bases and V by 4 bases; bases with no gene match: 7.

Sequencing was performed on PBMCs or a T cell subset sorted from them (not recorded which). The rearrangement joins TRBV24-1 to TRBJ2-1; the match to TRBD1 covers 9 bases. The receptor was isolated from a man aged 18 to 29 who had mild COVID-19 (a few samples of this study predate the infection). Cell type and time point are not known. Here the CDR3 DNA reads TGTGCCACCAGTGACAAGGGACAGGGCCAGGAGCAGTTCTTC. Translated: CATSDKGQGQEQFF.